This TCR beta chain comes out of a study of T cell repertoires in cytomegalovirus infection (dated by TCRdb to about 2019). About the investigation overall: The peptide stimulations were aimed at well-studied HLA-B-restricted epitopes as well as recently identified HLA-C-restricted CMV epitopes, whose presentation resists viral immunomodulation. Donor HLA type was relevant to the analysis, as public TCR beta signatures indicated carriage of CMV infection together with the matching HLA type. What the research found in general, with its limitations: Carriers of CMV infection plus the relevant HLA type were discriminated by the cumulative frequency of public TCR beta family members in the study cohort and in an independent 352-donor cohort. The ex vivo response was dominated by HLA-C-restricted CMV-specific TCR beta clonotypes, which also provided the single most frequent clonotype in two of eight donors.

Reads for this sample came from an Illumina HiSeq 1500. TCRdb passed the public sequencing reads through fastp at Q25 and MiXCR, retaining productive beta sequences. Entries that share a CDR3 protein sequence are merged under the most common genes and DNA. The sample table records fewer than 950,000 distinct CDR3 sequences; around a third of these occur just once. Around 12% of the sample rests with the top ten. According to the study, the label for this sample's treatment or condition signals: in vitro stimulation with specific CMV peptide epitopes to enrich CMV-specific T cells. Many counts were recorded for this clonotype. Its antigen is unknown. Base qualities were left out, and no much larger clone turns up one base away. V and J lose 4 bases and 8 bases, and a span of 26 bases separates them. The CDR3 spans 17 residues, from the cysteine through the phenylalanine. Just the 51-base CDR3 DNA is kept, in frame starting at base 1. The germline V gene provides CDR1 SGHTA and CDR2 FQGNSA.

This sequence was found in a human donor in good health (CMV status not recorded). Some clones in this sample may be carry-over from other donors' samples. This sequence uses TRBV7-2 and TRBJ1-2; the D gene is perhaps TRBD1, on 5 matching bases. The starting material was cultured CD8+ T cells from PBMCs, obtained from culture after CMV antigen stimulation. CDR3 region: CASSYPPTELFDFGYTF. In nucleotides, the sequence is TGTGCCAGCAGCTATCCTCCGACAGAGCTATTTGATTTCGGCTACACCTTC.